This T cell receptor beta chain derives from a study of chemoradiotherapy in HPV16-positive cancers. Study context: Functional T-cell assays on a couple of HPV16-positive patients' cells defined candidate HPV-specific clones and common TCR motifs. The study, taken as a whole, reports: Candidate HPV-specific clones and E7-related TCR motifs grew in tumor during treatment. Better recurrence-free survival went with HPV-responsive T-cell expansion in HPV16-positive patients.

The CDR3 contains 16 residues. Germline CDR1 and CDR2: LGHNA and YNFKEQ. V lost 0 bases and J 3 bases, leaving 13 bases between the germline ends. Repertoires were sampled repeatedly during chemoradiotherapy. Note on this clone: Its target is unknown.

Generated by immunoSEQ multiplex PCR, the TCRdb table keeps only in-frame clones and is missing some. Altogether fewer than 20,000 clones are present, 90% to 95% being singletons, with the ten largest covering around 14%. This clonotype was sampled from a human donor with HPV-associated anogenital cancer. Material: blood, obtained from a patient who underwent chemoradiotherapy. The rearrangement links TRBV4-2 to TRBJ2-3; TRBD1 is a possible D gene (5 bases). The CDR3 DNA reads TGTGCCAGCAGCCAAGAGGGGCCCCCGAGGACAGATACGCAGTATTTT. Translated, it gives CASSQEGPPRTDTQYF.